These 19 T cell receptor beta chains came from one sample sequenced in a study of T cell responses to AZD1222 COVID-19 vaccine. TCRdb's copy holds only in-frame clones and misses some; the assay was immunoSEQ multiplex PCR. The sample yields some 94,000 clones, approximately 90% seen once. Source: peripheral blood, taken on day 0 of AZD1222 vaccination. These receptors were collected from an adult in good health.

This clone has only a few counts. This chain uses TRBV6-1 with TRBJ1-5, with TRBD1 as a possible D gene (6 bases). Trimming shortened V by 3 bases and J by 6 bases, and 18 bases separated the two germline ends. The CDR3 loop spans 16 amino acids. Per germline, CDR1 MNHNS and CDR2 SASEGT. CDR3 residues: CASSEISGAGGQPQHF. The CDR3, as DNA: TGTGCCAGCAGTGAGATCTCGGGGGCGGGTGGTCAGCCCCAGCATTTT.

The chain employs TRBV13 and TRBJ2-2; 9 nucleotides line up with TRBD1. J lost 0 bases, V lost 5 bases, and 7 bases had no gene match. The CDR3 is 17 residues long. The V gene's germline CDR1 is PRHDT and CDR2 FYEKMQ (reference sequence). The CDR3 loop is CASSMGQGGTNTGELFF. CDR3 sequence (DNA): TGTGCCAGCAGCATGGGACAGGGAGGGACGAACACCGGGGAGCTGTTTTTT.

The chain combines TRBV29-1 with TRBJ1-3; the D gene is possibly TRBD1 (6 bases). Trimming took 7 bases from V and 0 from J, leaving 10 bases between them. The length of the CDR3 is 13 residues. Germline V CDR1 and CDR2: SQVTM, ANQGSEA. This CDR3 reads CSGRGSSGNTIYF. In DNA, the CDR3 is TGCAGCGGCAGGGGATCCTCTGGAAACACCATATATTTT.

This clone was detected only once. The CDR3 sequence is CASSQATGELFF. Written as DNA, the CDR3 is TGTGCCAGCAGCCAGGCTACCGGGGAGCTGTTTTTT. The V call is TRBV3-1 (or the pseudogene TRBV3-2), the J call TRBJ2-2, with D unresolved. The germline CDR1 and CDR2 sequences are LGHDT and YNNKEL (reference sequence). CDR3 size: 12 residues. Trimming took off 3 bases at V and 5 bases at J, with 4 bases between the two ends.

The chain employs TRBV25-1 and TRBJ1-2; D not certain. Germline-derived CDR1 and CDR2 are MGHDK and SYGVNS. There are 13 residues in the CDR3. V was clipped by 4 bases and J by 0 bases, with 6 bases between them. The CDR3 nucleotides are TGTGCCAGCAGTGTAACAGCTAACTATGGCTACACCTTC. It codes for CASSVTANYGYTF.

This chain uses TRBV14 with TRBJ2-1; the match to TRBD1 covers 7 bases. The CDR3 is 16 residues long. Germline assignment: CDR1 SGHDN and CDR2 FVKESK. With V trimmed by 2 bases and J by 7 bases, 11 bases remained unmatched. CDR3 sequence reads: CASSQYPTGLMNEQFF. In DNA form, the CDR3 reads TGTGCCAGCAGCCAATACCCGACAGGGTTGATGAATGAGCAGTTCTTC.

In this sample, this clone turned up once. The chain carries TRBV30 and TRBJ1-4; 9 nucleotides match TRBD1. With 3 bases clipped from V and 0 bases from J, the junction kept 5 bases outside the gene matches. This CDR3 has 16 amino acids. Germline-derived CDR1 and CDR2 are GTSNPN and SVGIG (reference sequence). CDR3: CAWRARQGATNEKLFF. CDR3 nucleotides: TGTGCCTGGAGAGCTAGACAGGGGGCAACTAATGAAAAACTGTTTTTT.

The chain uses TRBV5-1 and TRBJ2-7, with 9 bases fitting TRBD1. This CDR3 has 15 amino acids. V shed 0 bases, J shed 7 bases, and the junction held 8 bases outside the gene matches. CDR1 and CDR2 from the germline V gene are SGHRS and YFSETQ. The CDR3 DNA sequence: TGCGCCAGCAGCTTGGATGGGACAGGGCCGGGGGAGCAGTACTTC. This sequence encodes CASSLDGTGPGEQYF.

The V call is TRBV2, the J call TRBJ1-5; D is unresolved. The CDR3 is 14 amino acids. Germline CDR1 SNHLY, CDR2 FYNNEI. V was cut by 5 bases and J by 2 bases, with 10 bases left in between. The CDR3 DNA reads as TGTGCCAGCAGTCTAGCGGAGCGCAATCAGCCCCAGCATTTT. Its protein is CASSLAERNQPQHF. The variable domain in full, with the rest retrieved from reference TRBV2 and TRBJ1-5, is EPEVTQTPSHQVTQMGQEVILRCVPISNHLYFYWYRQILGQKVEFLVSFYNNEISEKSEIFDDQFSVERPDGSNFTLKIRSTKLEDSAMYFCASSLAERNQPQHFGDGTRLSIL.

CDR3 nucleotide sequence: TGTGCCAGCAGCGCCCGACACAGGGGTGGTGAGCAGTACTTC. Amino acids: CASSARHRGGEQYF. V usage is TRBV9 and J usage is TRBJ2-7; TRBD1 matches at 7 bases. The CDR3 spans 14 residues. V shed 3 bases and J 7 bases; nucleotides not matched to a gene: 10. CDR1 is SGDLS, CDR2 YYNGEE, per germline.

The gene calls are TRBV11-1 and TRBJ2-7, with 13 positions matching TRBD2. After removal of 1 base from V and 6 bases from J, the junction contained 0 bases not matched to a gene. This CDR3 region has 14 residues. CDR1 is SGHAT and CDR2 is FQDESV in the germline V gene (reference sequence). In DNA, the CDR3 is TGTGCCAGCAGCTTAGGACTAGCGGGAGGCGAGCAGTACTTC. Its protein is CASSLGLAGGEQYF.

As DNA, the CDR3 is TGTGCCAGCAGCCAAGACTTGAAGGGCACCGGGGAGCTGTTTTTT. This codes for CASSQDLKGTGELFF. The chain is built from TRBV4-2 and TRBJ2-2, with D unresolved. The V gene lost 0 bases and the J gene lost 4 bases, with 9 bases spanning the gap. CDR3 size: 15 residues. Germline CDR1 LGHNA, CDR2 YNFKEQ.

The rearrangement joins TRBV9 to TRBJ2-3; no reliable D call. Germline lookup yields CDR1 SGDLS and CDR2 YYNGEE. The CDR3 consists of 15 residues. V gave up 2 bases and J gave up 0 bases, with 10 bases separating them. CDR3 region: CASSVSASSTDTQYF. CDR3 bases: TGTGCCAGCAGCGTGAGCGCTTCGAGCACAGATACGCAGTATTTT.

This clone was counted at least ten times. V and J are TRBV7-9 and TRBJ1-6, with D hard to call. The CDR3 totals 14 residues. Deletions cut 3 bases from V and 8 bases from J, with 11 bases between. Germline V lookup: CDR1 SEHNR, CDR2 FQNEAQ (reference sequence). This CDR3 is CASSFSTGYSPLHF. In DNA form, the CDR3 reads TGTGCCAGCAGCTTTTCCACGGGATATTCACCCCTCCACTTT. Complete variable domain (other parts from reference TRBV7-9 and TRBJ1-6): DTGVSQNPRHKITKRGQNVTFRCDPISEHNRLYWYRQTLGQGPEFLTYFQNEAQLEKSRLLSDRFSAERPKGSFSTLEIQRTEQGDSAMYLCASSFSTGYSPLHFGNGTRLTVT.

The chain employs TRBV6-5 and TRBJ1-2, with D possibly TRBD1 on 5 matching bases. Deletions cut 5 bases from V and 2 bases from J, with 15 bases between. This CDR3 spans 15 amino acids. The germline V gene encodes CDR1 MNHEY and CDR2 SVGAGI. CDR3 nucleotides: TGTGCCAGCAGTCAACGGGGACCGCAGAACTATGGCTACACCTTC. Translated, it gives CASSQRGPQNYGYTF.

The sample holds one count of this clone. The rearrangement uses TRBV30 and TRBJ2-7, with D possibly matching TRBD1 (5 bases). Germline V gene data show CDR1 as GTSNPN and CDR2 as SVGIG (reference sequence). CDR3 size: 13 residues. The V gene lost 4 bases and the J gene lost 4 bases, with 14 bases spanning the gap. CDR3 amino acids: CAWMKGHLYEQYF. CDR3 in DNA: TGTGCCTGGATGAAAGGACACCTGTACGAGCAGTACTTC.

The chain joins TRBV10-3 to TRBJ2-3; D unclear. The CDR3 contains 13 residues. Deletions cut 2 bases from V and 6 bases from J, with 9 bases between. Germline assignment: CDR1 ENHRY and CDR2 SYGVKD. This CDR3 reads CAISEGTQDTQYF. The CDR3 DNA is TGTGCCATCAGTGAGGGCACGCAGGATACGCAGTATTTT.

This chain connects TRBV27 to TRBJ2-7, with TRBD1 identical over 9 bases. The germline V gene encodes CDR1 MNHEY and CDR2 SMNVEV (reference sequence). The CDR3 is 14 residues long. The V gene end was trimmed by 4 bases and the J gene end by 3 bases; junction bases not matched to a gene: 4. CDR3 residues: CASSSGTGIYEQYF. DNA for the CDR3: TGTGCCAGCAGTTCCGGGACAGGGATCTACGAGCAGTACTTC.

This clone was counted at least ten times. The chain uses TRBV4-3 and TRBJ1-1; D is unclear. The CDR3 loop spans 13 amino acids. Germline V gene sequence: CDR1 LGHNA, CDR2 YSLEER. Trimming cost V 0 bases and J 11 bases, with 13 bases left between them. This CDR3 reads CASSQEVGRRAFF. The CDR3 DNA reads as TGCGCCAGCAGCCAAGAGGTGGGGAGGAGGGCTTTCTTT.